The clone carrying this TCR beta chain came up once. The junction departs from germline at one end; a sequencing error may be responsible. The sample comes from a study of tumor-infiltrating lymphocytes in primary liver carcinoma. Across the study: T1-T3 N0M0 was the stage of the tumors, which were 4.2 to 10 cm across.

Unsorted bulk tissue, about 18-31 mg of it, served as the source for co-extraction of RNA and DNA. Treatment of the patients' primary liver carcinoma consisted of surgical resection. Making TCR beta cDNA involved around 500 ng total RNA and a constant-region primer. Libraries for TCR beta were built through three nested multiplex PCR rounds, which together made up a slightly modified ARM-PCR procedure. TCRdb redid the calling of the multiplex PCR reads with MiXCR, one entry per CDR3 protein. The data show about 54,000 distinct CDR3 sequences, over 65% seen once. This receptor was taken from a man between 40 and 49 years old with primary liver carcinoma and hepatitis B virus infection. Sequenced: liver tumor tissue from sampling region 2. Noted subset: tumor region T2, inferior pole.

CDR3 in amino acids: CVSSLIKGGQLHGTQYF. DNA for the CDR3: TGTGTCAGCAGTTTAATAAAAGGCGGACAGCTCCACGGGACCCAGTACTTC. The chain recombines TRBV11-1 with TRBJ2-5; weak D call: TRBD1 (6 bases). This CDR3 region has 17 residues. The germline gives CDR1 SGHAT, CDR2 FQDESV (reference sequence).